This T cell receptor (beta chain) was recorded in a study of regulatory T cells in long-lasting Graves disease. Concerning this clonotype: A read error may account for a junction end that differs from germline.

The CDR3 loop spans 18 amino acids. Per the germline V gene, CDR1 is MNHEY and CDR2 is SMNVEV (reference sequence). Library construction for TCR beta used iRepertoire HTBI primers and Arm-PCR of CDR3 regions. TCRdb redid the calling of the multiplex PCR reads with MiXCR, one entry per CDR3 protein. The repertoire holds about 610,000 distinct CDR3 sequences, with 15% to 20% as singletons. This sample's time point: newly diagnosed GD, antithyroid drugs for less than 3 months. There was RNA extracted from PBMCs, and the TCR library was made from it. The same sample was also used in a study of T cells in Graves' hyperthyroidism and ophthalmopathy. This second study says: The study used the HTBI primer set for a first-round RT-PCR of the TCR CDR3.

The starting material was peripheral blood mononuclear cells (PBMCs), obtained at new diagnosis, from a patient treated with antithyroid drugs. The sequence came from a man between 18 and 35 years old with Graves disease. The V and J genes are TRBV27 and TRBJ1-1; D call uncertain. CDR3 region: CASSSLGIGFIGNTEASF. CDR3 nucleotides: TGTGCCAGCAGCTCATTGGGTATCGGCTTTATTGGGAACACTGAAGCTTCCTTT.